A selection of T cell receptor beta chains follows, all from one sample in a study of Graves' ophthalmopathy and Graves' hyperthyroidism. TCRdb recomputed calls from the multiplex PCR reads with MiXCR, one row per CDR3 protein. The data contain 300,000 to 400,000 distinct CDR3 sequences, roughly a sixth of them singletons. Specimen: peripheral blood. These receptor sequences come from an adult woman with stable Graves' hyperthyroidism. The CDR3 runs from the conserved cysteine through the conserved F or W. A D gene is named only where the DNA matches it firmly. The size field is filled for only some rows; it gives once, few, many or a size class.

>TRBV7-9|TRBD2|many|TRBJ2-4
TGTGCCAGCAGCTCCACTAGAGAAGGACTAGCCCTGCACATTCAGTACTTC
CASSSTREGLALHIQYF
>TRBV12-3/TRBV12-4|TRBD1|-|TRBJ2-1
TGTGCCAGCAGTGAAGATGGGACAGGGTACAATGAGCAGTTCTTC
CASSEDGTGYNEQFF
>TRBV7-2|-|-|TRBJ1-2
TGTGCCAGCTCCCGGTCGACTTCAAACTATGGCTACACCTTC
CASSRSTSNYGYTF
>TRBV5-1|TRBD1|-|TRBJ2-5
TGCGCCAGCAGCGACGACAGGGGGTGGGAGACCCAGTACTTC
CASSDDRGWETQYF
>TRBV29-1|-|few|TRBJ2-5
TGCAGCGTTGACAACTATCTCCATGGAGCCCAGTACTTC
CSVDNYLHGAQYF
>TRBV7-8|-|few|TRBJ2-1
TGTGCCAGCAGCATACAGGCTCACAATGAGCAATTCTTC
CASSIQAHNEQFF
>TRBV6-5|-|many|TRBJ1-5
TGTGCCAGCAGAGCCCGCGGGGGTGACAGCAATCAGCCCCAGCATTTT
CASRARGGDSNQPQHF
>TRBV12-3/TRBV12-4|TRBD1|many|TRBJ1-5
TGTGCCAGCAGTCCCGGGACAGGATATAGCAATCAGCCCCAGCATTTT
CASSPGTGYSNQPQHF
>TRBV12-3/TRBV12-4|-|many|TRBJ2-5
TGTGCCAGCAGTTCGTCCGGGCCTTCGGGGACCCAGTACTTC
CASSSSGPSGTQYF
>TRBV28|TRBD1|many|TRBJ2-7
TGTGCCAGCACATCATCCGGACAGGATTCCTCCTACGAGCAGTACTTC
CASTSSGQDSSYEQYF
>TRBV7-2|-|many|TRBJ2-5
TGTGCCAGCAGCTCGGGACTCCCTCAAGAGACCCAGTACTTC
CASSSGLPQETQYF
>TRBV6-2/TRBV6-3|-|-|TRBJ2-1
TGTGCCAGCAGTTACTCGATCATTGGAGCCTACAATGAGCAGTTCTTC
CASSYSIIGAYNEQFF
>TRBV30|-|many|TRBJ2-2
TGTGCCTGGAGTTGGACCGGGGAGCTGTTTTTT
CAWSWTGELFF
>TRBV12-3/TRBV12-4|-|many|TRBJ2-7
TGTGCCAGCAGCGGTAGCGGAGGCACCTACGAGCAGTACTTC
CASSGSGGTYEQYF
>TRBV12-3/TRBV12-4|TRBD1|once|TRBJ1-1
TGTGCCAGCAGTTCGGACAGGGGAGAGGGAGCTTTCTTT
CASSSDRGEGAFF
>TRBV29-1|TRBD1|-|TRBJ1-2
TGCAGCGGCGGTATTGAGACAGGGTACACCTTC
CSGGIETGYTF
>TRBV12-3/TRBV12-4|-|many|TRBJ2-7
TGTGCCAGCAGTTTAGAACCGGTGGCGGCCTACGAGCAGTACTTC
CASSLEPVAAYEQYF
>TRBV2|TRBD1|many|TRBJ1-3
TGTGCCAGCAAGGACAGGGAAAGTAACACCATATATTTT
CASKDRESNTIYF
>TRBV6-5|-|-|TRBJ2-5
TGTGCCAGCAGTTCGGGCAACAACGTGGAGACCCAGTACTTC
CASSSGNNVETQYF
>TRBV6-5|TRBD2|many|TRBJ2-5
TGTGCCAGCAGGCACCCGGGGACTAGCGGGAAACAAGAGACCCAGTACTTC
CASRHPGTSGKQETQYF
>TRBV5-1|-|many|TRBJ2-5
TGCGCCAGCAGCCAGATCAGCGGGTACCAAGAGACCCAGTACTTC
CASSQISGYQETQYF
>TRBV19|TRBD1|many|TRBJ1-6
TGTGCCAGTACCCTAACCGGGACAGGGGGATTTTTTCCACCCCTCCACTTT
CASTLTGTGGFFPPLHF
>TRBV12-3/TRBV12-4|TRBD1|many|TRBJ1-5
TGTGCCAGCAGTTTCACAGGGGTTAACAATCAGCCCCAGCATTTT
CASSFTGVNNQPQHF
>TRBV6-2/TRBV6-3|-|-|TRBJ1-2
TGTGCCAGCGGTAGCGGGGGTGCGAACACCGGGGATAATGGCTACACCTTC
CASGSGGANTGDNGYTF
>TRBV3-1|TRBD2|many|TRBJ2-5
TGTGCCAGCAGCCAAGATGAACTAGCGGAATACCAAGAGACCCAGTACTTC
CASSQDELAEYQETQYF
>TRBV7-8|-|many|TRBJ2-2
TGTGCCAGCAGCCGCACGCGTCAGAACACCGGGGAGCTGTTTTTT
CASSRTRQNTGELFF
>TRBV29-1|-|many|TRBJ2-5
TGCAGCGTTGGTGGCGTCCAAGAGACCCAGTACTTC
CSVGGVQETQYF
>TRBV11-2|TRBD1|-|TRBJ1-5
TGTGCCAGCAGCTTCGGTCGTACAGGGGATCGCCAGCCCCAGCATTTT
CASSFGRTGDRQPQHF
>TRBV12-3/TRBV12-4|TRBD1|many|TRBJ1-5
TGTGCCAGCAGTTTAGGAGAGCGCAGGGGGGGCAATCAGCCCCAGCATTTT
CASSLGERRGGNQPQHF
>TRBV24-1|TRBD1|-|TRBJ2-5
TGTGCCACCAGTGATTACAGGGGGAACGGGGAGACCCAGTACTTC
CATSDYRGNGETQYF
>TRBV6-1|-|many|TRBJ2-2
TGTGCCAGCAGGGCGGGAACCACCGGGGAGCTGTTTTTT
CASRAGTTGELFF
>TRBV6-1|TRBD1|-|TRBJ2-7
TGTGCCACTAGGGACAGCTACGAGCAGTACTTC
CATRDSYEQYF
>TRBV28|TRBD1|many|TRBJ2-7
TGTGCCAGCAGCCCCGGACAGGGGGAAGGGGAGCAGTACTTC
CASSPGQGEGEQYF
>TRBV15|-|many|TRBJ1-2
TGTGCCACCAGCAGAAAACAGGGCGGGAATGGCTACACCTTC
CATSRKQGGNGYTF
>TRBV4-2|-|-|TRBJ2-7
TGTGCCAGCAGCCACTTTTCTCGGGACAACTCCTACGAGCAGTACTTC
CASSHFSRDNSYEQYF
>TRBV10-2|TRBD1|many|TRBJ1-5
TGCGCCAGCTCAGGGACAGGGGCAGGGAATCAGCCCCAGCATTTT
CASSGTGAGNQPQHF
>TRBV4-1|TRBD1|many|TRBJ1-5
TGCGCCAGCAGCCAAGGGACAGGGGGCAGAAACAATCAGCCCCAGCATTTT
CASSQGTGGRNNQPQHF
>TRBV5-1|-|many|TRBJ2-7
TGCGCCAGCAGCTTGATAACGGGCAGCTCCTACGAGCAGTACTTC
CASSLITGSSYEQYF
>TRBV5-6|-|many|TRBJ1-3
TGTGCCAGCAGCTTATCAGCGACTGGCTCTGGAAACACCATATATTTT
CASSLSATGSGNTIYF
>TRBV7-2|-|many|TRBJ2-5
TGTGCCAGCAGCGTATCCGAAGGGACCCAGTACTTC
CASSVSEGTQYF
>TRBV7-8|TRBD2|many|TRBJ2-5
TGTGCCAGCAGCCGCCGGACTAGCGGGATCATACTCCAAGAGACCCAGTACTTC
CASSRRTSGIILQETQYF
>TRBV7-2|-|-|TRBJ2-4
TGTGCCAGCAGCTTAGCATTAGTGGGACACGACAAAAACATTAAGTACTTC
CASSLALVGHDKNIKYF
>TRBV20-1|TRBD2|many|TRBJ2-7
TGCAGTGCGTTTGGCGGCGGGAGTAGGTACGAGCAGTACTTC
CSAFGGGSRYEQYF
>TRBV20-1|TRBD2|many|TRBJ2-4
TGCAGTGCTAGAGAGGACGGGACTAGCGGGAGGGGAGCCAAAAACATTCAGTACTTC
CSAREDGTSGRGAKNIQYF
>TRBV4-2|-|few|TRBJ1-2
TGTGCCAGCAGCCAAGATGGGGTAGGTGGCAACTATGGCTACACCTTC
CASSQDGVGGNYGYTF
>TRBV6-2/TRBV6-3|TRBD1|many|TRBJ1-1
TGTGCCAGCAGTCCCAGGGGGCGGAGGAACACTGAAGCTTTCTTT
CASSPRGRRNTEAFF
>TRBV6-5|TRBD1|many|TRBJ2-7
TGTGCCAGCATCCAGGGACAGGGGTTGAACGAGCAGTACTTC
CASIQGQGLNEQYF
>TRBV5-5|-|many|TRBJ2-7
TGTGCCAGCAGCTTGGCCGTGGAAACGAGCTACGAGCAGTACTTC
CASSLAVETSYEQYF
>TRBV28|TRBD2|many|TRBJ2-7
TGTGCCAGCAGTTTATCCCCCGGAGCGGGAGACTACGAGCAGTACTTC
CASSLSPGAGDYEQYF
>TRBV6-5|-|many|TRBJ2-7
TGTGCCAGCAGTTACAGGGCAACATACGAGCAGTACTTC
CASSYRATYEQYF
>TRBV29-1|-|many|TRBJ2-7
TGCAGCGCTGGAGGGGACGGTTACGAGCAGTACTTC
CSAGGDGYEQYF
>TRBV7-2|-|many|TRBJ1-1
TGTGCCAGCAGCACCTCCGTGGGAAACACTGAAGCTTTCTTT
CASSTSVGNTEAFF
>TRBV12-3/TRBV12-4|-|many|TRBJ2-7
TGTGCCAGCAGCCCTGGCCGACGAGGGTACGAGCAGTACTTC
CASSPGRRGYEQYF
>TRBV4-1|TRBD1|few|TRBJ1-1
TGCGCCAGCAGCCAGACGGGAACCTGGGACAGGGGGTTGAACACTGAAGCTTTCTTT
CASSQTGTWDRGLNTEAFF
>TRBV19|-|-|TRBJ1-6
TGTGCCACTACCGCTCAGAGGGGGTATAATTCACCACTCAACTTT
CATTAQRGYNSPLNF
>TRBV28|-|many|TRBJ1-1
TGTGCCAGCAGTTTAATGGACAGCCCGAACACTGAAGCTTTCTTT
CASSLMDSPNTEAFF
>TRBV7-2|-|many|TRBJ1-2
TGTGCCAGCAGGGTTCCGCCATATGGCTACACCTTC
CASRVPPYGYTF